The 16 T cell receptor beta chains presented below share a single source sample, sequenced in a study of cytomegalovirus exposure and HLA in healthy donors. Vbeta (60) and Jbeta (13) primers were used in the PCR. This table comes from immunoSEQ multiplex PCR, and its TCRdb copy is limited to in-frame clones, with some not included. The sample shows roughly 170,000 clones, 76% of them seen only once. Sequenced sample: PBMCs. These receptors all come from a female donor in good health and CMV-seronegative.

The rearrangement joins TRBV4-2 to TRBJ2-5; TRBD1 is a possible D gene (7 bases). There are 14 residues in the CDR3. CDR1 and CDR2 from the germline V gene are LGHNA and YNFKEQ. V shed 4 bases and J shed 5 bases, with 14 bases lying between them. The CDR3 spells CASSPGGGGETQYF. The CDR3 bases are TGTGCCAGCAGCCCAGGGGGAGGAGGGGAGACCCAGTACTTC.

The CDR3: CATGGGRAYEQYF. In DNA form, the CDR3 reads TGTGCCACCGGGGGGGGGAGGGCTTACGAGCAGTACTTC. The V gene is TRBV7-9, the J gene TRBJ2-7; TRBD2 agrees at 8 bases. The CDR3 extends over 13 amino acids. Per germline, CDR1 SEHNR and CDR2 FQNEAQ (reference sequence). Germline trimming cut 10 bases from V and 4 bases from J; bases unmatched to any gene: 9.

The gene calls are TRBV23-1 and TRBJ1-2; 7 bases agree with TRBD1. TRBV23-1 is an ORF; its function is uncertain. Unmatched junction bases numbered 11, after V lost 2 bases and J lost 8 bases. This CDR3 is 15 amino acids long. CDR3 residues: CASSQQPTGPRGYTF. For the CDR3, the DNA is TGCGCCAGCAGTCAACAACCGACAGGGCCTCGGGGCTACACCTTC.

V usage is TRBV11-2 and J usage is TRBJ1-1, with 7 bases lining up with TRBD1. The V segment lost 5 bases and the J segment 0 bases; nucleotides outside the gene matches: 6. The CDR3 spans 15 residues. Germline loops: CDR1 SGHAT, CDR2 FQNNGV. The CDR3 DNA follows: TGTGCCAGCAGCCGGAGGACAGGACTGAACACTGAAGCTTTCTTT. This encodes CASSRRTGLNTEAFF.

The CDR3 is CASRSSGNSYNEQFF. CDR3 DNA: TGTGCCAGCAGATCTAGCGGGAACTCCTACAATGAGCAGTTCTTC. The V gene is TRBV6-5, the J gene TRBJ2-1; 9 bases match TRBD2. V lost 6 bases, J lost 0 bases, and 3 bases stayed unmatched. CDR3 length: 15 amino acids. Germline V gene sequence: CDR1 MNHEY, CDR2 SVGAGI.

The rearrangement joins TRBV4-3 to TRBJ1-2; D is ambiguous. Trimming removed 1 base at V and 4 bases at J, with 13 bases between. CDR3 length equals 15 residues. CDR1 is LGHNA, CDR2 YSLEER, per germline. The CDR3 protein is CASSQGRGSGYGYTF. In nucleotides, the CDR3 is TGCGCCAGCAGCCAAGGACGGGGATCGGGCTATGGCTACACCTTC.

The chain recombines TRBV28 with TRBJ1-2; D is possibly TRBD1 (6 bases). CDR3 length: 15 amino acids. Trimming shortened V by 5 bases and J by 4 bases, and 17 bases separated the two germline ends. Germline-derived CDR1 and CDR2 are MDHEN and SYDVKM. CDR3 residues: CASSSTPGVGYGYTF. The CDR3 nucleotides read TGTGCCAGCAGTAGTACACCAGGGGTCGGCTATGGCTACACCTTC.

V usage is TRBV7-9 and J usage is TRBJ1-2; D is ambiguous. Germline loops: CDR1 SEHNR, CDR2 FQNEAQ (reference sequence). CDR3 length equals 12 residues. Trimming pared 5 bases from V and 4 bases from J, leaving 8 bases between. CDR3 bases: TGTGCCAGCAGCACTCGATCCTATGGCTACACCTTC. This translates into CASSTRSYGYTF.

This chain connects TRBV7-9 to TRBJ1-2; 11 bases align to TRBD1. CDR3 size: 16 residues. J was trimmed by 8 bases and V by 4 bases; bases with no gene match: 12. Germline loops: CDR1 SEHNR, CDR2 FQNEAQ (reference sequence). CDR3 DNA sequence: TGTGCCAGCAGCTCATCCCGGACAGGGGGCCGTGAAGGCTACACCTTC. Residues: CASSSSRTGGREGYTF.

This clone was picked up a small number of times. One junction end disagrees with the germline gene, perhaps due to a read error. The CDR3, as DNA: TGTGCCTGGAGTGACTCTCCCTCTGGGGCCAACGGCCTGACTTTC. Translation: CAWSDSPSGANGLTF. The chain links TRBV30 to TRBJ2-6, with a possible D match to TRBD1 (5 bases). The CDR3 spans 15 residues. CDR1 is GTSNPN and CDR2 is SVGIG in the germline V gene (reference sequence).

The rearrangement uses TRBV28 and TRBJ2-7; D is perhaps TRBD1 (5 bases). V was cut by 6 bases and J by 4 bases, with 16 bases left in between. CDR3 length: 14 amino acids. Germline assignment: CDR1 MDHEN and CDR2 SYDVKM. In DNA form, the CDR3 reads TGTGCCAGCAGCCGACAGTGGGGAAGGTACGAGCAGTACTTC. Its translation: CASSRQWGRYEQYF.

In this sample, this clone turned up a few times. The chain has TRBV10-3 and TRBJ2-3, with 8 bases lining up with TRBD2. CDR3 size: 15 residues. J was trimmed by 3 bases and V by 10 bases; bases with no gene match: 12. CDR1 ENHRY and CDR2 SYGVKD come from the germline V gene. In DNA form, the CDR3 reads TGTGCCAGCTCCCCGGGGGGGCCGGGGACAGATACGCAGTATTTT. Residues: CASSPGGPGTDTQYF.

V usage is TRBV11-2 and J usage is TRBJ1-6; the D is unclear. This CDR3 is 17 amino acids long. V gave up 0 bases and J gave up 2 bases, with 11 bases separating them. Germline-derived CDR1 and CDR2 are SGHAT and FQNNGV. In DNA form, the CDR3 reads TGTGCCAGCAGCTTAGAGGCCCCCAAAGCCTATAATTCACCCCTCCACTTT. This gives the protein CASSLEAPKAYNSPLHF.

This rearrangement joins TRBV19 to TRBJ1-1; the match to TRBD1 covers 8 bases. The germline gives CDR1 LNHDA, CDR2 SQIVND (reference sequence). Trimming removed 7 bases from V and 4 bases from J; junction bases left unmatched: 5. The CDR3 is 13 amino acids. CDR3 in DNA: TGTGCCAGTAATACAGGGGGGATCACTGAAGCTTTCTTT. Encoded protein: CASNTGGITEAFF. The full variable domain, in which reference TRBV19 and TRBJ1-1 provide the parts outside the CDR3, is DGGITQSPKYLFRKEGQNVTLSCEQNLNHDAMYWYRQDPGQGLRLIYYSQIVNDFQKGDIAEGYSVSREKKESFPLTVTSAQKNPTAFYLCASNTGGITEAFFGQGTRLTVV.

The rearrangement joins TRBV18 to TRBJ2-7; 13 bases fit TRBD2. After removal of 3 bases from V and 3 bases from J, the junction contained 11 bases not matched to a gene. The CDR3 runs to 18 residues. From germline, CDR1 is KGHSH and CDR2 LQKENI. The CDR3 DNA reads TGTGCCAGCTCACCTAACAGCAGGGGACTAGCGGGGATCTACGAGCAGTACTTC. Translating it yields CASSPNSRGLAGIYEQYF.

This clone has a single count. V gene TRBV7-3 combines with J gene TRBJ2-1, with a possible D match to TRBD2 (6 bases). V was pared by 8 bases and J by 4 bases, with 15 bases between. The germline CDR1 and CDR2 sequences are SGHTA and FQGTGA. This CDR3 contains 14 residues. This CDR3 is CASGVGGGYNEQFF. The CDR3 region has the DNA TGTGCCAGCGGGGTGGGGGGAGGATACAATGAGCAGTTCTTC.